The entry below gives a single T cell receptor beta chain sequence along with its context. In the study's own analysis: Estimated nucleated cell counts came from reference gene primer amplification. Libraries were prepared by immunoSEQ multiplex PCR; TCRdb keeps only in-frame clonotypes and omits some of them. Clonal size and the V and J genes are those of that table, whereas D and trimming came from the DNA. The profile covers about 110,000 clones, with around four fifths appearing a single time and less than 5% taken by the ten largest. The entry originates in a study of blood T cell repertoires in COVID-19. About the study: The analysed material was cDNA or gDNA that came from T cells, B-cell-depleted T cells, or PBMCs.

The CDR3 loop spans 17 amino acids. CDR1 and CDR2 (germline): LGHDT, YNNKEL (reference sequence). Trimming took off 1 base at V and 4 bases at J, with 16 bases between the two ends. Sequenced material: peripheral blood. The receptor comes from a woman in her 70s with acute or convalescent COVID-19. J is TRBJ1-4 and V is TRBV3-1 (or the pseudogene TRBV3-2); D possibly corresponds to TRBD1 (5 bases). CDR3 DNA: TGTGCCAGCAGCCAAGCCCAGGGAGCGGGGGATAATGAAAAACTGTTTTTT. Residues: CASSQAQGAGDNEKLFF.